This T cell receptor beta chain was obtained from a study of cytomegalovirus exposure and HLA in healthy donors. For the study at large: An early data release held 79 million or so unique TCRs from HLA-typed donors.

The CDR3 runs 13 residues. The germline V gene encodes CDR1 SGHTA and CDR2 FQGTGA. V shed 5 bases, J shed 9 bases, and the junction held 3 bases outside the gene matches. Notes on the study in general: Cytomegalovirus status, reportedly, was diagnosed with high specificity and sensitivity by the classifier. Later on, an analysis found that several of the most significant clusters appeared to be linked to common viral pathogens, which included parvovirus B19.

PCR amplification relied on 60 Vbeta primers (plus 13 Jbeta primers). The protocol was immunoSEQ multiplex PCR, while the TCRdb copy is restricted to in-frame clones and leaves out a portion. The repertoire has roughly 190,000 clones, roughly 77% of them found once; the top ten carry around 1.4%. This clone has a single count. What it recognizes is unknown. The receptor was derived from a woman aged 50 to 60 in good health and CMV-seronegative. The V and J genes are TRBV7-3 and TRBJ1-6; 8 positions agree with TRBD1. The sample taken for sequencing was PBMCs. In DNA, the CDR3 is TGTGCCAGCAGCCATACAGGGGGTTCACCCCTCCACTTT. Its protein product is CASSHTGGSPLHF.